The 18 T cell receptor beta chains presented below share a single source sample, sequenced in a study of blood T cell repertoires in COVID-19. Profiled with immunoSEQ multiplex PCR; TCRdb holds only in-frame clones, not every one. The repertoire holds 45,000 or so clones, with around 87% as singletons. Sequenced: peripheral blood. All receptors derive from a man aged 35 to 55 with active COVID-19.

The CDR3 DNA reads as TGTGCCAGCAGTCCGGCCCCACAGGGGCGACGGTCACCCCTCCACTTT. Amino acid sequence: CASSPAPQGRRSPLHF. The genes are TRBV7-9 and TRBJ1-6, with 7 positions matching TRBD1. The germline V gene encodes CDR1 SEHNR and CDR2 FQNEAQ (reference sequence). This CDR3 comprises 16 residues. V shed 6 bases, J shed 10 bases, and the junction held 15 bases outside the gene matches.

The CDR3 is CASRMGSTGELFF. The CDR3 nucleotides read TGTGCCAGCAGGATGGGGAGTACCGGGGAGCTGTTTTTT. The J gene is TRBJ2-2, the V gene TRBV28; D is possibly TRBD2 (5 bases). The V end was cut by 6 bases, the J end by 5 bases, with 10 bases between. The CDR3 loop spans 13 amino acids. Germline V gives CDR1 MDHEN, CDR2 SYDVKM.

This sequence joins TRBV7-8 and TRBJ2-1, with 9 bases aligning to TRBD2. V dropped 4 bases and J dropped 9; count of bases not matched to a gene: 19. CDR3 size: 18 residues. Looked up from germline, CDR1 is SGHVS and CDR2 is FQNEAQ. Here the CDR3 reads CASSSLAGGPIETLEQFF. The DNA of the CDR3 is TGTGCCAGCAGCTCCCTGGCGGGAGGGCCAATCGAGACGCTTGAGCAGTTCTTC.

This chain links TRBV2 with TRBJ2-7; TRBD1 matches 7 bases. Germline CDR1 is SNHLY and CDR2 is FYNNEI. Trimming removed 5 bases from V and 2 bases from J; junction bases left unmatched: 12. The CDR3 runs to 16 residues. CDR3 region: CASSNPPDRTTYEQYF. Written as DNA, the CDR3 is TGTGCCAGCAGTAACCCGCCGGACAGGACGACCTACGAGCAGTACTTC.

The chain carries TRBV18 and TRBJ2-3; TRBD1 agrees at 8 bases. The CDR3 is 15 residues long. The V segment lost 0 bases and the J segment 5 bases; nucleotides outside the gene matches: 4. Per the germline V gene, CDR1 is KGHSH and CDR2 is LQKENI. This chain's CDR3 is CASSPPDDRGDTQYF. CDR3 bases: TGTGCCAGCTCACCACCGGATGACAGGGGAGATACGCAGTATTTT.

The chain couples TRBV7-8 to TRBJ1-3, with D perhaps TRBD1 (5 bases). Germline V lookup: CDR1 SGHVS, CDR2 FQNEAQ. Deletions cut 5 bases from V and 0 bases from J, with 11 bases between. CDR3 length: 15 residues. The CDR3 loop reads CASSQGHGSGNTIYF. In DNA, the CDR3 is TGTGCCAGCAGCCAAGGACACGGCTCTGGAAACACCATATATTTT.

The sample holds one count of this clone. This chain uses TRBV11-2 with TRBJ2-7, with 9 bases identical to TRBD2. The CDR3 is 16 residues long. Germline CDR1 reads SGHAT; CDR2 reads FQNNGV. The trim removed 1 base at V and 5 bases at J, leaving 9 bases unmatched. CDR3 sequence reads: CASSLVGGGRADEQYF. In DNA form, the CDR3 reads TGTGCCAGCAGCTTAGTAGGAGGCGGGAGGGCTGACGAGCAGTACTTC.

The chain is built from TRBV28 and TRBJ2-1; 10 bases agree with TRBD2. Trimming at V came to 7 bases and at J to 4 bases, leaving 7 bases not matched to a gene. Germline CDR1 is MDHEN and CDR2 is SYDVKM. The CDR3 has 15 amino acids. This CDR3 is CASTKREGPYNEQFF. In DNA, the CDR3 is TGTGCCAGCACCAAGCGGGAGGGCCCGTACAATGAGCAGTTCTTC.

This clone was found once. The rearrangement uses TRBV19 and TRBJ1-1, with TRBD1 as a possible D gene (6 bases). Germline CDR1 is LNHDA and CDR2 is SQIVND (reference sequence). The CDR3 is 15 residues long. Trimming shortened V by 8 bases and J by 5 bases, and 21 bases separated the two germline ends. This CDR3 reads CASLYSGAPWTEAFF. In DNA form, the CDR3 reads TGTGCCAGTTTGTACTCAGGGGCCCCCTGGACTGAAGCTTTCTTT.

J is TRBJ1-2 and V is TRBV6-1, with D possibly being TRBD1 (5 bases). The CDR3 runs to 15 residues. Germline V gene sequence: CDR1 MNHNS, CDR2 SASEGT. The V end lost 3 bases, the J end lost 2 bases, and 13 bases lay between the germline ends. DNA for the CDR3: TGTGCCAGCAGTGACAGGGTTGAAGAAAACTATGGCTACACCTTC. Its protein product is CASSDRVEENYGYTF.

The chain combines TRBV27 with TRBJ2-7, with 10 bases identical to TRBD2. The CDR3 spans 15 residues. After removal of 8 bases from V and 3 bases from J, the junction contained 10 bases not matched to a gene. CDR1 MNHEY and CDR2 SMNVEV come from the germline V gene (reference sequence). CDR3 residues: CASRGAAGGIYEQYF. The CDR3 DNA sequence: TGTGCCAGCCGCGGGGCAGCGGGAGGGATCTACGAGCAGTACTTC.

The V gene is TRBV19, the J gene TRBJ2-1, with 13 bases that match TRBD2. The V gene end was trimmed by 5 bases and the J gene end by 7 bases; junction bases not matched to a gene: 5. Germline V gene data show CDR1 as LNHDA and CDR2 as SQIVND (reference sequence). The CDR3 spans 15 residues. CDR3: CASSPTSGGSNEQFF. The CDR3 bases are TGTGCCAGTAGTCCGACTAGCGGGGGGTCTAATGAGCAGTTCTTC. The full variable domain, rest sourced from reference TRBV19 and TRBJ2-1, is DGGITQSPKYLFRKEGQNVTLSCEQNLNHDAMYWYRQDPGQGLRLIYYSQIVNDFQKGDIAEGYSVSREKKESFPLTVTSAQKNPTAFYLCASSPTSGGSNEQFFGPGTRLTVL.

A single count supports this clone. V and J are TRBV6-5 and TRBJ1-1; D unresolved. V dropped 6 bases and J dropped 3 bases, with 5 bases sitting between them. Germline assignment: CDR1 MNHEY and CDR2 SVGAGI. There are 11 residues in the CDR3. For the CDR3, the DNA is TGTGCCAGCAGCCTTTACACTGAAGCTTTCTTT. It is translated as CASSLYTEAFF.

This clone was detected only once. The chain employs TRBV28 and TRBJ2-1; D possibly corresponds to TRBD2 (6 bases). This CDR3 has 20 residues. Germline loops: CDR1 MDHEN, CDR2 SYDVKM. V lost 5 bases and J lost 4, with 30 bases in between. The CDR3 reads CASSPQTGFRGLKGYNEQFF. The CDR3 bases are TGTGCCAGCAGTCCGCAGACGGGATTTAGGGGACTCAAGGGATACAATGAGCAGTTCTTC.

The chain employs TRBV3-1 (or the pseudogene TRBV3-2) and TRBJ2-7; unclear D gene. CDR1 and CDR2 (germline): LGHDT, YNNKEL (reference sequence). The CDR3 consists of 14 residues. The V and J ends lost 1 base and 4 bases respectively, with 11 bases between them. This CDR3 is CASSQGVSSYEQYF. As DNA, the CDR3 is TGTGCCAGCAGCCAAGGGGTTAGCTCTTACGAGCAGTACTTC.

V gene TRBV2 combines with J gene TRBJ2-5, with 13 bases that match TRBD2. Germline trimming cut 9 bases from V and 3 bases from J; bases unmatched to any gene: 4. CDR1 is SNHLY and CDR2 is FYNNEI in the germline V gene. There are 14 residues in the CDR3. The CDR3 loop is CARGGLAGEETQYF. DNA of the CDR3: TGTGCCAGGGGAGGACTAGCGGGAGAAGAGACCCAGTACTTC.

The table lists this clone with a count of one. The chain has TRBV30 and TRBJ1-1; perhaps TRBD1 as D (5 bases). The V and J ends lost 0 bases and 4 bases respectively, with 9 bases between them. This CDR3 spans 13 amino acids. Germline assignment: CDR1 GTSNPN and CDR2 SVGIG (reference sequence). The CDR3 nucleotides read TGTGCCTGGAGTGTACAGGAGTTCACTGAAGCTTTCTTT. Translated: CAWSVQEFTEAFF.

V gene TRBV27 combines with J gene TRBJ2-1; 7 nucleotides agree with TRBD2. This CDR3 has 15 residues. V shed 7 bases, J shed 2 bases, and the junction held 8 bases outside the gene matches. Germline CDR1 is MNHEY and CDR2 is SMNVEV (reference sequence). CDR3 region: CASTLRESAYNEQFF. The CDR3 nucleotides are TGTGCCAGCACCCTGCGGGAGTCCGCCTACAATGAGCAGTTCTTC.